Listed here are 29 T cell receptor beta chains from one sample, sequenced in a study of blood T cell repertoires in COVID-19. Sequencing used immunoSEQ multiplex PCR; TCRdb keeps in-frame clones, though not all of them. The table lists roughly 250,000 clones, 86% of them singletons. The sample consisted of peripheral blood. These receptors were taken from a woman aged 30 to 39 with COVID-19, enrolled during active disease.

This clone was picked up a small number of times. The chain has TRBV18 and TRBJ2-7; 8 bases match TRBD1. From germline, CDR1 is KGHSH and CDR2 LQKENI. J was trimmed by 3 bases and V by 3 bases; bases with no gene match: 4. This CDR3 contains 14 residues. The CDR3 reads CASSPSTGDYEQYF. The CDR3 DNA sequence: TGTGCCAGCTCACCCTCGACAGGGGACTACGAGCAGTACTTC.

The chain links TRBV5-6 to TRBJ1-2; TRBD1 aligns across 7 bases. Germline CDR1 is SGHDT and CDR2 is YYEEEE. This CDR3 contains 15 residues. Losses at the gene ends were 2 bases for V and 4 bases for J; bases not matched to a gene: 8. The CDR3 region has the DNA TGTGCCAGCAGCTTAGTCCAGGGGGTCGGCTATGGCTACACCTTC. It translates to CASSLVQGVGYGYTF.

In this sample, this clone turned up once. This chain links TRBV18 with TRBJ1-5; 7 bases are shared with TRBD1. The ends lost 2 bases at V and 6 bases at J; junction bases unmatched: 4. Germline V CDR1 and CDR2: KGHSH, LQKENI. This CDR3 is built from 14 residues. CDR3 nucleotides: TGTGCCAGCTCACCATCACAGGGGATTCAGCCCCAGCATTTT. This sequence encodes CASSPSQGIQPQHF. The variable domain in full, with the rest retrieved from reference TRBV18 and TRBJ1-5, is NAGVMQNPRHLVRRRGQEARLRCSPMKGHSHVYWYRQLPEEGLKFMVYLQKENIIDESGMPKERFSAEFPKEGPSILRIQQVVRGDSAAYFCASSPSQGIQPQHFGDGTRLSIL.

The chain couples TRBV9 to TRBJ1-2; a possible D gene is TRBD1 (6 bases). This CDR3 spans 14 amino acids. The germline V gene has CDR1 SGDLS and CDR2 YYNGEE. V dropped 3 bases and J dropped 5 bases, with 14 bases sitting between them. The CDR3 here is CASSARGGPYGYTF. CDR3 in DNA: TGTGCCAGCAGCGCCCGGGGGGGCCCTTATGGCTACACCTTC.

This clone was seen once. CDR3: CASSLGSLTGWSTF. The CDR3 DNA sequence: TGTGCCAGCAGCTTAGGGTCTTTAACAGGGTGGTCGACCTTC. The chain recombines TRBV13 with TRBJ1-2; D might be TRBD1 (6 bases). V lost 0 bases, J lost 14 bases, and 19 bases lay in between. CDR1 is PRHDT and CDR2 is FYEKMQ in the germline V gene (reference sequence). The CDR3 length is 14 residues. Drawing the rest from reference TRBV13 and TRBJ1-2, the complete variable domain is AAGVIQSPRHLIKEKRETATLKCYPIPRHDTVYWYQQGPGQDPQFLISFYEKMQSDKGSIPDRFSAQQFSDYHSELNMSSLELGDSALYFCASSLGSLTGWSTFGSGTRLTVV.

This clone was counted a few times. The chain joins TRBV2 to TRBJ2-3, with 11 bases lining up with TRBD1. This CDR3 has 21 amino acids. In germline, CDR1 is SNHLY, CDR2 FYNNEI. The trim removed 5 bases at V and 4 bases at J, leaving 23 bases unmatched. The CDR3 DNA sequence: TGTGCCAGCAGTTATCCATCCGGGACAGGGGGTTACACGCTTGGGGCAGATACGCAGTATTTT. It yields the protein CASSYPSGTGGYTLGADTQYF.

DNA of the CDR3: TGCAGCGTTGAAGGGCGGGACAGTCGTCCCACAGATACGCAGTATTTT. This gives the protein CSVEGRDSRPTDTQYF. The V and J genes are TRBV29-1 and TRBJ2-3; tentative D call: TRBD1 (7 bases). The ends were cut back, 1 base at V and 2 bases at J, with 16 bases in the middle. Germline values: CDR1 SQVTM, CDR2 ANQGSEA. There are 16 residues in the CDR3.

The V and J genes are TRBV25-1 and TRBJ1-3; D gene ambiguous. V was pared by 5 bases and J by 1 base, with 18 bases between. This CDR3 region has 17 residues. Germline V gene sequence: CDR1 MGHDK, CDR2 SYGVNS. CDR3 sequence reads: CASSSRGISLSGNTIYF. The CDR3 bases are TGTGCCAGCAGTTCCCGAGGGATTTCCCTTTCTGGAAACACCATATATTTT. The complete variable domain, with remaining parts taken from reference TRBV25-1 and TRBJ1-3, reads EADIYQTPRYLVIGTGKKITLECSQTMGHDKMYWYQQDPGMELHLIHYSYGVNSTEKGDLSSESTVSRIRTEHFPLTLESARPSHTSQYLCASSSRGISLSGNTIYFGEGSWLTVV.

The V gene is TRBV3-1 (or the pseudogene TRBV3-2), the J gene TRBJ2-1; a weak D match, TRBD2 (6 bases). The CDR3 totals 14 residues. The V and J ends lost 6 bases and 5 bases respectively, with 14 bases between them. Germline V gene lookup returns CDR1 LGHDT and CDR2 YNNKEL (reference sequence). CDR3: CASSKGGLNNEQFF. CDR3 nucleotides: TGTGCCAGCAGTAAAGGAGGGCTAAACAATGAGCAGTTCTTC.

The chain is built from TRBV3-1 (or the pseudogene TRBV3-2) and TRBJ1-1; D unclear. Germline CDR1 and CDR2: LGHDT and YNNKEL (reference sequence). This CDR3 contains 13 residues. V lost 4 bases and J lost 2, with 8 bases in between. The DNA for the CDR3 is TGTGCCAGCAGCCCATTCGGTAACACTGAAGCTTTCTTT. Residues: CASSPFGNTEAFF.

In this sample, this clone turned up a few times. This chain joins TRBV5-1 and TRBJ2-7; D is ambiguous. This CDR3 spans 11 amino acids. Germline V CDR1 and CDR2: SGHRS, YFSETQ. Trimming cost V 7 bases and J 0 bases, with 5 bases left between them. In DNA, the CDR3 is TGCGCCAGCCGTAACTCCTACGAGCAGTACTTC. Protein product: CASRNSYEQYF.

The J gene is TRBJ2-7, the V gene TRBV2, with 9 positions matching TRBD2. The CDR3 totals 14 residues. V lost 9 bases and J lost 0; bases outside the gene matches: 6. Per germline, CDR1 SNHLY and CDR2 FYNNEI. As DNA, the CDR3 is TGTGCCAGTGGGCGGGGGGGGCGCTCCTACGAGCAGTACTTC. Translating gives CASGRGGRSYEQYF.

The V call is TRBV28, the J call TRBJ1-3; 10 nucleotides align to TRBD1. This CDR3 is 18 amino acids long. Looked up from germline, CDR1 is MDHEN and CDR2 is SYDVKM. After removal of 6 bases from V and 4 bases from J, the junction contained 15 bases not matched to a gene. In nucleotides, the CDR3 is TGTGCCAGCAGGGGGGGACAGGGGATCGTCTCTGGAGGAAACACCATATATTTT. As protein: CASRGGQGIVSGGNTIYF.

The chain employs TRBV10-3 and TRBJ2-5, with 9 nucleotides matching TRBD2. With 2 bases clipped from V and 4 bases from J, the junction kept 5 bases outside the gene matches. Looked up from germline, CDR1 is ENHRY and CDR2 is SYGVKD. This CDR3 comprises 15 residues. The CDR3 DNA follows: TGTGCCATCAGTGAGCGGGCTAGCGGGACAGAGACCCAGTACTTC. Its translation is CAISERASGTETQYF.

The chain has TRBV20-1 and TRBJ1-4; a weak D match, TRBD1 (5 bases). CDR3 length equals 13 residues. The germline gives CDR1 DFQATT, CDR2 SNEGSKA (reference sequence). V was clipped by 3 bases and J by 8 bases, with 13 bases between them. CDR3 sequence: CSASNGRGEKLFF. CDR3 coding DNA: TGCAGTGCTAGTAATGGTCGGGGGGAAAAACTGTTTTTT.

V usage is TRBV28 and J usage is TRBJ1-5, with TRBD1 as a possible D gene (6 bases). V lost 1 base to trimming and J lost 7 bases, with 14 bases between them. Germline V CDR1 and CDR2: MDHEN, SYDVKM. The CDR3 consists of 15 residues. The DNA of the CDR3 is TGTGCCAGCAGTTTATCGGGCAGGGGAGTGCAGCCCCAGCATTTT. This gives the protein CASSLSGRGVQPQHF.

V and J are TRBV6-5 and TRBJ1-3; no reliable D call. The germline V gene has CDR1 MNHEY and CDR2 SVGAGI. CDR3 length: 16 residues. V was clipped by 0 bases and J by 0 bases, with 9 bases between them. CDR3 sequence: CASSYSTESSGNTIYF. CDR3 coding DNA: TGTGCCAGCAGTTACTCGACGGAGAGCTCTGGAAACACCATATATTTT.

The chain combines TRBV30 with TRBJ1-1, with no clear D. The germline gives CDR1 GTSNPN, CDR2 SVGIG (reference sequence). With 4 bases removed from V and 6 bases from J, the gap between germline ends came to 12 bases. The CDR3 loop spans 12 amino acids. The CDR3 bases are TGTGCCTGGATGGCCCTCAACCCTGAAGCTTTCTTT. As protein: CAWMALNPEAFF. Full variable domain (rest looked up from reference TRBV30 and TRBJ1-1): SQTIHQWPATLVQPVGSPLSLECTVEGTSNPNLYWYRQAAGRGLQLLFYSVGIGQISSEVPQNLSASRPQDRQFILSSKKLLLSDSGFYLCAWMALNPEAFFGQGTRLTVV.

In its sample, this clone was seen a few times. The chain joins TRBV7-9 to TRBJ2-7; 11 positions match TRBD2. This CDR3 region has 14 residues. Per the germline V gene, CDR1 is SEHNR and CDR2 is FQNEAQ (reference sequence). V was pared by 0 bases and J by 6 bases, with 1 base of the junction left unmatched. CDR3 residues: CASSLAGLAAEQYF. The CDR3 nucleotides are TGTGCCAGCAGCTTAGCGGGACTAGCGGCCGAGCAGTACTTC.

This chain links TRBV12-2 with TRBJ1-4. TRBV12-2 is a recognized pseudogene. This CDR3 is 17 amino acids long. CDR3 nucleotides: TGTGCAAGTCGCTTAGGGAGGACGGCTGCAACTAATGAAAAACTGTTTTTT. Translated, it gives CASRLGRTAATNEKLFF.

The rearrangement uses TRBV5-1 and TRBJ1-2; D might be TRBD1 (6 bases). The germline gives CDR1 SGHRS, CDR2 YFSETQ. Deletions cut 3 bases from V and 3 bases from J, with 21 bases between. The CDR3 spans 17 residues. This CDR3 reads CASSSMGGRGLDYGYTF. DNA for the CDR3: TGCGCCAGCAGCTCCATGGGGGGGCGCGGTCTAGACTATGGCTACACCTTC.

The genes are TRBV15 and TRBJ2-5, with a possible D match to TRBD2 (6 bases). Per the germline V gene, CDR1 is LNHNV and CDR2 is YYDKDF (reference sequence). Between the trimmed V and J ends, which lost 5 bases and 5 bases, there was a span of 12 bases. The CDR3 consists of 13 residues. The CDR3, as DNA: TGTGCCACCAGCCGGGACTTCGGGGAGACCCAGTACTTC. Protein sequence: CATSRDFGETQYF.

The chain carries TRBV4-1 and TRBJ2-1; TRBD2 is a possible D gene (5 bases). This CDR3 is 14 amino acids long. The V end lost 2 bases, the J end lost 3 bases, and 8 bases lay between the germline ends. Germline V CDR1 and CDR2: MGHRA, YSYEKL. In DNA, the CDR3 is TGCGCCAGCAGCCAAAGCGGAAACTACAATGAGCAGTTCTTC. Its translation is CASSQSGNYNEQFF.

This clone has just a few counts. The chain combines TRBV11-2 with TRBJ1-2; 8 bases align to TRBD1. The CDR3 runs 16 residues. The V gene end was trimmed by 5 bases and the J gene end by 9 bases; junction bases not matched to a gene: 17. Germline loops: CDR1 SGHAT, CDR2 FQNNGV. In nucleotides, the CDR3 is TGTGCCAGCAGCCGCCTGCAGGGGGCCGGTGGATCCCGCTACACCTTC. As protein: CASSRLQGAGGSRYTF.

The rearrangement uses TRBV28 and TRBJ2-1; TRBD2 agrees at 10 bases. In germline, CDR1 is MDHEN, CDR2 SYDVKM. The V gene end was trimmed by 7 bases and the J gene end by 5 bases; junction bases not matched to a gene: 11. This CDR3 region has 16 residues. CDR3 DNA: TGTGCCAGCATTGGGCTAGCGGGGGCCAGACACAATGAGCAGTTCTTC. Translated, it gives CASIGLAGARHNEQFF.

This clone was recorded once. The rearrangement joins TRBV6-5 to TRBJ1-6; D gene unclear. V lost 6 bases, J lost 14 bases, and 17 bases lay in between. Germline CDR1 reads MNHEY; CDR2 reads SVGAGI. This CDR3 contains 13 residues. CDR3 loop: CASSVIQLGALHF. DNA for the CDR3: TGTGCCAGCAGCGTAATCCAACTCGGGGCCCTCCACTTT.

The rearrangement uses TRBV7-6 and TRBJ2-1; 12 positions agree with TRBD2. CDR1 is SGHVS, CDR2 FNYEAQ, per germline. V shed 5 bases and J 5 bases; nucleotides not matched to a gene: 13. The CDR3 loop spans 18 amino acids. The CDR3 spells CASSPSGLAGGLHNEQFF. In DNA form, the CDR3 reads TGTGCCAGCAGCCCAAGCGGGCTAGCGGGGGGGCTTCACAATGAGCAGTTCTTC.

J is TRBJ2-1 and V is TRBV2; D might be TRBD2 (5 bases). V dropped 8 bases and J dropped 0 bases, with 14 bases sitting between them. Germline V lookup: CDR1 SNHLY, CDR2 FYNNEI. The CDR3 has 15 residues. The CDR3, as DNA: TGTGCCAGCCGAGCGGCCCTGGGCTCCTACAATGAGCAGTTCTTC. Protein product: CASRAALGSYNEQFF. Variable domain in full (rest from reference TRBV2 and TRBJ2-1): EPEVTQTPSHQVTQMGQEVILRCVPISNHLYFYWYRQILGQKVEFLVSFYNNEISEKSEIFDDQFSVERPDGSNFTLKIRSTKLEDSAMYFCASRAALGSYNEQFFGPGTRLTVL.

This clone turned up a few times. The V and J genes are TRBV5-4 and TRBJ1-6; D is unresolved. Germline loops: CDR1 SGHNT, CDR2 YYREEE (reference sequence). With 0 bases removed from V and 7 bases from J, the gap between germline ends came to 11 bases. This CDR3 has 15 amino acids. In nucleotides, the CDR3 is TGTGCCAGCAGCTTGGGGAGGGCGGACAATTCACCCCTCCACTTT. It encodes CASSLGRADNSPLHF.